Here is one TCR beta chain with its context. The target antigen is unknown. Unique molecular identifiers were linked by the library to individual cDNA molecules. Original data processing: A per-sample median of about 96,000 TCRs was observed, with counts ranging from 23,224 to 690,600. A single record per CDR3 protein comes from TCRdb applying MiXCR to the 5' RACE reads. These V and J calls rely on TCRdb rather than the paper's analysis. This sample carries about 140,000 distinct CDR3 sequences, approximately 4% of them seen once, and the ten largest clones take around 1.4%. This record comes from a study of human T cells and chemical hapten exposure. Study observations and caveats: Sensitization with DPC brought no change to TCRs above 1 in 1000 in frequency.

The germline V gene has CDR1 SGHRS and CDR2 YFSETQ. The CDR3 extends over 14 amino acids. V lost 4 bases and J lost 3, with 13 bases in between. Total RNA was isolated from whole blood that had not been fractionated. The receptor was derived from a female donor in good health. The V gene is TRBV5-1, the J gene TRBJ1-2; D uncertain. CDR3 sequence reads: CASSQIPEDYGYTF. CDR3 DNA: TGCGCCAGCAGCCAAATCCCGGAGGACTATGGCTACACCTTC.